The clone carrying this T cell receptor (beta chain) was seen more than once but under ten times. Its antigen is not identified. This sample stems from a study of blood T cells in healthy people across ages. Alongside a J-beta primer mix, a sample-barcoded 5' primer served in a second PCR lasting roughly 6 to 11 cycles. TCRdb ran MiXCR on the 5' RACE reads and lists one entry per CDR3 protein. The sample has 1.6 million or so distinct CDR3 sequences, roughly 32% seen once; the top ten hold approximately 10%. Findings and caveats of the study: Estimated diversity, derived from one million T cells, was regarded as an underestimate. In older individuals, TCR beta diversity per million T cells was lower, falling roughly linearly with age.

The TCR originated in a young woman in good health. Source material: blood.

CDR3 DNA sequence: TGTGCCAGCAGCTGGGGTAACGGACAGGGTCCGAACACTGAAGCTTTCTTT. This gives the protein CASSWGNGQGPNTEAFF. The rearrangement links TRBV13 to TRBJ1-1; 8 positions match TRBD1. V trimming: 4 bases; J trimming: 1 base; junction bases outside the gene matches: 11. CDR1 PRHDT and CDR2 FYEKMQ come from the germline V gene (reference sequence). The CDR3 runs to 17 residues.